This record looks at one T cell receptor (beta chain) sequence and its context. As yet, its antigen is unknown. V was clipped by 2 bases and J by 5 bases, with 2 bases between them. Germline V gene lookup returns CDR1 SGHTA and CDR2 FQGNSA. This CDR3 has 11 residues. Before thyroid surgery, none of the patients had received any treatment. This sample was included in a study of metastatic and nonmetastatic thyroid tumors. With MiXCR, TCRdb called clones anew from the PCR reads. This repertoire shows about 22,000 clones, approximately 22% found once; its top ten account for about two thirds. Study-wide results and limits: Malignant thyroid tumors reportedly exceeded benign nodules significantly in TCR beta diversity, with the difference appearing in blood and tumor.

The chain has TRBV7-2 and TRBJ2-3; no reliable D call. The sequence derives from a male donor with papillary thyroid cancer or a benign thyroid nodule (not recorded which). Some clones in this sample may be carry-over from other donors' samples. The sample comprised blood. CDR3 residues: CASSLIDTQYF. Written as DNA, the CDR3 is TGTGCCAGCAGCTTAATAGATACGCAGTATTTT.